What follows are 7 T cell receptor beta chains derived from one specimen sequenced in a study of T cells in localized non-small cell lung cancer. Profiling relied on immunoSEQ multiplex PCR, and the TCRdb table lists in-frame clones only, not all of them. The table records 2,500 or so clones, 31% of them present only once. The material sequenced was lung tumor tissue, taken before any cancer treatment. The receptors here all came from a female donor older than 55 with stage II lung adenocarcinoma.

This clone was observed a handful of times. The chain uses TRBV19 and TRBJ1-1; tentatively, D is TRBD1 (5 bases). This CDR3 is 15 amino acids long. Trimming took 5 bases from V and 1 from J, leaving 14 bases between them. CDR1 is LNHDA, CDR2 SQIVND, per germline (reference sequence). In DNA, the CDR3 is TGTGCCAGTAGTCCCTGGGACCGCGAGAACACTGAAGCTTTCTTT. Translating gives CASSPWDRENTEAFF. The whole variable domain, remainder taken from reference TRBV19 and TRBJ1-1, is DGGITQSPKYLFRKEGQNVTLSCEQNLNHDAMYWYRQDPGQGLRLIYYSQIVNDFQKGDIAEGYSVSREKKESFPLTVTSAQKNPTAFYLCASSPWDRENTEAFFGQGTRLTVV.

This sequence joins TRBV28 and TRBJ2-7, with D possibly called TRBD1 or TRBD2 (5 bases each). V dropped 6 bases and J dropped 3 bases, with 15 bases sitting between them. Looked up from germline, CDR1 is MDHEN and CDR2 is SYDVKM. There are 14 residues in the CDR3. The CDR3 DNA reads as TGTGCCAGCAGCCCAGGGACCGAAGACTACGAGCAGTACGTC. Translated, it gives CASSPGTEDYEQYV.

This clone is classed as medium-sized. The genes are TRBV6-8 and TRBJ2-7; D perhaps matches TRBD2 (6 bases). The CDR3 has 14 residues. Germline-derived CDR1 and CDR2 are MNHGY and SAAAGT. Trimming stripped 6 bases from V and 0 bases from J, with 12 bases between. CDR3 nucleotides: TGTGCCAGCAGCCGGGACTTATTCTCCTACGAGCAGTACGTC. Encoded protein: CASSRDLFSYEQYV.

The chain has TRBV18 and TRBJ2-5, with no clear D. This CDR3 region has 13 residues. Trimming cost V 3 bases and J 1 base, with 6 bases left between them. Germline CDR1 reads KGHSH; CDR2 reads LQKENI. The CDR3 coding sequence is TGTGCCAGCTCACCCGGCCTCCAAGAGACCCAGTACTTC. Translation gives CASSPGLQETQYF.

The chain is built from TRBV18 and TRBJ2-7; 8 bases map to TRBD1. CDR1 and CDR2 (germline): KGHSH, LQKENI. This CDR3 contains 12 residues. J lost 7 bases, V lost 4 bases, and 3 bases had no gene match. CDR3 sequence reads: CASSLDRGEQYV. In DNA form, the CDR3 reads TGTGCCAGCTCACTCGACAGGGGAGAGCAGTACGTC.

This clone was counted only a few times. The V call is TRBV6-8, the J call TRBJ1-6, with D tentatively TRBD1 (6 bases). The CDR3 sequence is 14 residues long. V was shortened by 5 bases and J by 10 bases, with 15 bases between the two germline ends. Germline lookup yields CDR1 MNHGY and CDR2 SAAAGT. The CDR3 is CASSPKGGGSPLHF. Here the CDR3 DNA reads TGTGCCAGCAGTCCCAAGGGGGGAGGGTCACCCCTCCACTTT.

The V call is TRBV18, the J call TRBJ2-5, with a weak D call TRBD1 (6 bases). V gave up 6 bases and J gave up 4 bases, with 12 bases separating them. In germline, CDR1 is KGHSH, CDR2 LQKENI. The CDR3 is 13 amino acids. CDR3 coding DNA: TGTGCCAGCTCTCGGGACATTGGAGAGACCCAGTACTTC. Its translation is CASSRDIGETQYF.